The entry below describes one T cell receptor (beta chain). What it recognizes is unknown. This entry comes from a study of T cell responses to AZD1222 COVID-19 vaccine. Study findings and constraints: Among spike-specific TCRs, nearly half reportedly target unmutated variant regions. A rise in Spike-specific TCR breadth and depth followed two AZD1222 doses. No repertoire was sampled before or during the peak T cell response, only after it.

This table comes from immunoSEQ multiplex PCR, and its TCRdb copy is limited to in-frame clones, with some not included. The sample carries about 150,000 clones, 85% to 90% recorded once. V was shortened by 3 bases and J by 4 bases, with 15 bases between the two germline ends. The germline V gene has CDR1 MNHEY and CDR2 SMNVEV (reference sequence). The CDR3 has 15 residues. This sequence joins TRBV27 and TRBJ2-5, with unresolved D. Sequenced here: peripheral blood, sampled on day 0 of MenACWY control vaccination. The clonotype originates from an adult in good health. The CDR3 bases are TGTGCCAGCAGTTTCCCGAAGGCGACAAGAGAGACCCAGTACTTC. This encodes CASSFPKATRETQYF.